Presented here are 27 T cell receptor beta chains from one specimen sequenced in a study of cytomegalovirus exposure and HLA in healthy donors (dated by TCRdb to 2016 to 2017). Libraries came from the immunoSEQ multiplex PCR assay. For the multiplex PCR, a mixture combining 60 forward primers for TCR Vbeta segments and 13 reverse primers for TCR Jbeta segments was used. TCRdb provides this immuneACCESS table in a form limited to in-frame rearrangements. Some clones are lacking; in checked studies, under half of them reflect an unresolved V gene, and why the rest are absent is not known. The table for this sample lists around 200,000 clones; under 80% of them were counted only once. Of the sample, 2.5% to 3% is held by the ten largest clones. The specimen was PBMCs. Source of these receptors: a man aged 40-55 years in good health and CMV-seronegative.

The rearrangement links TRBV5-8 to TRBJ2-2, with 10 positions matching TRBD2. The CDR3 covers 17 residues. V was pared by 1 base and J by 4 bases, with 7 bases of the junction left unmatched. Germline V gives CDR1 SGHTS, CDR2 YDEGEE. The CDR3 region is CASSLYLAGDGTGELFF. DNA of the CDR3: TGTGCCAGCAGCTTGTATCTAGCGGGAGACGGCACCGGGGAGCTGTTTTTT.

CDR3 loop: CASSYTRALYGYTF. For the CDR3, the DNA is TGTGCCAGCAGTTACACTAGAGCCCTCTATGGCTACACCTTC. The chain links TRBV6-5 to TRBJ1-2; the D is unclear. The CDR3 is 14 residues long. Germline V CDR1 and CDR2: MNHEY, SVGAGI. V lost 2 bases and J 4 bases, leaving 11 bases between the germline ends.

This clone appeared once. The gene calls are TRBV11-1 and TRBJ2-2; D is possibly TRBD2 (6 bases). The germline V gene encodes CDR1 SGHAT and CDR2 FQDESV (reference sequence). V lost 5 bases to trimming and J lost 7 bases, with 14 bases between them. The CDR3 is made up of 14 amino acids. The CDR3 nucleotides read TGTGCCAGCAGCGTGGAGCGGGCCTACGGGGAGCTGTTTTTT. Translated: CASSVERAYGELFF.

The chain has TRBV7-2 and TRBJ2-1; TRBD2 matches at 11 bases. The V segment lost 1 base and the J segment 8 bases; nucleotides outside the gene matches: 7. CDR1 is SGHTA and CDR2 is FQGNSA in the germline V gene. This CDR3 is built from 16 residues. Here the CDR3 DNA reads TGTGCCAGCAGCTTAGATACTAGCGGGAGAGGCTATGAGCAGTTCTTC. Protein product: CASSLDTSGRGYEQFF. Based on the CDR3 plus reference TRBV7-2 and TRBJ2-1, the full variable domain is GAGVSQSPSNKVTEKGKDVELRCDPISGHTALYWYRQSLGQGLEFLIYFQGNSAPDKSGLPSDRFSAERTGGSVSTLTIQRTQQEDSAVYLCASSLDTSGRGYEQFFGPGTRLTVL.

This clone was detected only once. The chain recombines TRBV30 with TRBJ2-7, with a possible D match to TRBD1 (6 bases). The ends were cut back, 3 bases at V and 7 bases at J, with 16 bases in the middle. CDR3 length: 13 residues. Germline V gene sequence: CDR1 GTSNPN, CDR2 SVGIG (reference sequence). This CDR3 reads CAWSEGQPREQYF. For the CDR3, the DNA is TGTGCCTGGAGCGAAGGACAGCCGCGGGAGCAGTACTTC. The whole variable domain, remainder taken from reference TRBV30 and TRBJ2-7, is SQTIHQWPATLVQPVGSPLSLECTVEGTSNPNLYWYRQAAGRGLQLLFYSVGIGQISSEVPQNLSASRPQDRQFILSSKKLLLSDSGFYLCAWSEGQPREQYFGPGTRLTVT.

In the case of this clone: Additional DNA sequences in this sample encode the identical CDR3. The V and J genes are TRBV7-2 and TRBJ1-2; D unclear. CDR3 size: 13 residues. V was trimmed by 0 bases and J by 7 bases, leaving 9 bases between them. Germline V gene sequence: CDR1 SGHTA, CDR2 FQGNSA. The CDR3 nucleotides read TGTGCCAGCAGCTTAGCAGGATCGGGTGGCTACACCTTC. Protein sequence: CASSLAGSGGYTF. The variable domain in full, completed from reference TRBV7-2 and TRBJ1-2, reads GAGVSQSPSNKVTEKGKDVELRCDPISGHTALYWYRQSLGQGLEFLIYFQGNSAPDKSGLPSDRFSAERTGGSVSTLTIQRTQQEDSAVYLCASSLAGSGGYTFGSGTRLTVV.

This clone has a handful of counts. The chain uses TRBV6-6 and TRBJ2-7, with 8 bases matching TRBD1. Germline CDR1 is MNHNY and CDR2 is SVGAGI (reference sequence). The CDR3 spans 14 residues. After removal of 5 bases from V and 5 bases from J, the junction contained 8 bases not matched to a gene. In DNA form, the CDR3 reads TGTGCCAGCAGTGACGGGACAGGAGTAGACGAGCAGTACTTC. This codes for CASSDGTGVDEQYF.

The CDR3 region has the DNA TGCGCCAGCAGGGTGAAAGTGTATGAGACAGGGGGCTGGGGCTACACCTTC. Translating it yields CASRVKVYETGGWGYTF. This chain links TRBV10-1 with TRBJ1-2; 10 bases fit TRBD1. With V trimmed by 6 bases and J by 8 bases, 18 bases remained unmatched. Per the germline V gene, CDR1 is WNHNN and CDR2 is SYGVQD (reference sequence). This CDR3 region has 17 residues.

This chain uses TRBV4-3 with TRBJ1-2, with 9 bases matching TRBD1. Germline CDR1 is LGHNA and CDR2 is YSLEER. V gave up 5 bases and J gave up 8 bases; unmatched junction bases: 15. The CDR3 has 16 residues. CDR3 DNA sequence: TGCGCCAGCAGCGGAGGGGGAGGGGACAGGGCTGAGGGCTACACCTTC. The encoded protein is CASSGGGGDRAEGYTF.

This clone was recorded a few times. DNA for the CDR3: TGTGCCAGCAGTGAAGGACTCCCCTACGAGCAGTACTTC. It yields the protein CASSEGLPYEQYF. This chain connects TRBV6-1 to TRBJ2-7; D is unresolved. The V end lost 1 base, the J end lost 2 bases, and 6 bases lay between the germline ends. Germline V lookup: CDR1 MNHNS, CDR2 SASEGT. This CDR3 region has 13 residues.

This clone showed up just a few times. The rearrangement joins TRBV7-2 to TRBJ2-5; TRBD1 agrees at 8 bases. V was clipped by 3 bases and J by 5 bases; unmatched bases: 8. Germline lookup yields CDR1 SGHTA and CDR2 FQGNSA. This CDR3 spans 15 amino acids. CDR3 protein: CASSFQLGQGETQYF. The CDR3 DNA follows: TGTGCCAGCAGCTTCCAGCTCGGACAGGGCGAGACCCAGTACTTC.

The chain is built from TRBV4-1 and TRBJ2-2, with D hard to call. The germline gives CDR1 MGHRA, CDR2 YSYEKL. Between the trimmed V and J ends, which lost 0 bases and 7 bases, there was a span of 6 bases. This CDR3 region has 13 residues. CDR3 bases: TGCGCCAGCAGCCAAGATTTTAACGGGGAGCTGTTTTTT. It is translated as CASSQDFNGELFF.

This chain joins TRBV9 and TRBJ2-3; possible D gene TRBD2, 5 bases. V lost 0 bases to trimming and J lost 3 bases, with 8 bases between them. There are 14 residues in the CDR3. Germline CDR1 and CDR2: SGDLS and YYNGEE. The CDR3 spells CASSVGGKTDTQYF. The CDR3, as DNA: TGTGCCAGCAGCGTAGGAGGGAAGACAGATACGCAGTATTTT.

The chain joins TRBV5-6 to TRBJ2-7, with 8 bases lining up with TRBD2. Germline V gene sequence: CDR1 SGHDT, CDR2 YYEEEE. This CDR3 is 15 amino acids long. V was pared by 4 bases and J by 2 bases, with 8 bases of the junction left unmatched. Written as DNA, the CDR3 is TGTGCCAGCAGCCCCCCCGGGGGGGCGGCCTACGAGCAGTACTTC. Translating gives CASSPPGGAAYEQYF.

The chain uses TRBV11-2 and TRBJ2-7; 10 bases are shared with TRBD1. The length of the CDR3 is 14 residues. Germline loops: CDR1 SGHAT, CDR2 FQNNGV. J gave up 1 base and V 4 bases, and 1 base lay outside the gene matches. DNA of the CDR3: TGTGCCAGCAGCTGGGACAGGGGATCCTACGAGCAGTACTTC. It yields the protein CASSWDRGSYEQYF.

V is TRBV15 and J is TRBJ1-1; no definite D call. The V and J ends lost 2 bases and 2 bases respectively, with 9 bases between them. Germline V CDR1 and CDR2: LNHNV, YYDKDF (reference sequence). This CDR3 has 14 residues. Here the CDR3 DNA reads TGTGCCACCAGCAGAACTAACGGTAACACTGAAGCTTTCTTT. Translating it yields CATSRTNGNTEAFF.

This clone was counted many times. The rearrangement joins TRBV28 to TRBJ2-7; D might be TRBD2 (5 bases). The CDR3 is 20 amino acids. With 4 bases removed from V and 7 bases from J, the gap between germline ends came to 35 bases. The germline V gene has CDR1 MDHEN and CDR2 SYDVKM. The CDR3 nucleotides are TGTGCCAGCAGTTACCTCATGGGCAGCAGGAGGTCCGCGCCACGAGATGAGCAGTACTTC. It translates to CASSYLMGSRRSAPRDEQYF.

The J gene is TRBJ1-1, the V gene TRBV15; D not resolved. V was cut by 1 base and J by 1 base, with 7 bases left in between. The CDR3 spans 14 residues. The germline V gene has CDR1 LNHNV and CDR2 YYDKDF (reference sequence). This chain's CDR3 is CATSRGDSNTEAFF. CDR3 nucleotide sequence: TGTGCCACCAGCAGAGGCGACTCGAACACTGAAGCTTTCTTT.

V and J are TRBV11-1 and TRBJ1-4; 7 nucleotides match TRBD1. CDR3 length: 17 residues. Germline-derived CDR1 and CDR2 are SGHAT and FQDESV (reference sequence). The trim removed 2 bases at V and 2 bases at J, leaving 8 bases unmatched. CDR3 nucleotide sequence: TGTGCCAGCAGCTTACGACAGGGTAATCCGACTAATGAAAAACTGTTTTTT. This codes for CASSLRQGNPTNEKLFF.

This clone was seen a handful of times. The chain combines TRBV6-1 with TRBJ1-2; 12 positions agree with TRBD1. Germline values: CDR1 MNHNS, CDR2 SASEGT. CDR3 size: 16 residues. V gave up 3 bases and J gave up 8 bases; unmatched junction bases: 10. This CDR3 is CASSEAPGQGAQGYTF. The CDR3 region has the DNA TGTGCCAGCAGTGAGGCTCCGGGACAGGGGGCGCAAGGCTACACCTTC.

This chain connects TRBV19 to TRBJ2-1; D may be TRBD2 (6 bases). This CDR3 contains 14 residues. The germline V gene has CDR1 LNHDA and CDR2 SQIVND (reference sequence). The ends were cut back, 5 bases at V and 4 bases at J, with 12 bases in the middle. Here the CDR3 DNA reads TGTGCCAGTAGTTCAGCGGGTGGGTACAATGAGCAGTTCTTC. Amino acids: CASSSAGGYNEQFF.

This clone is a singleton in its sample. The V call is TRBV19, the J call TRBJ2-2, with D unclear. V was shortened by 1 base and J by 6 bases, with 9 bases between the two germline ends. CDR1 LNHDA and CDR2 SQIVND come from the germline V gene (reference sequence). The CDR3 consists of 14 residues. The CDR3 DNA reads TGTGCCAGTAGTATAGGTGGTGGAGCCGGGGAGCTGTTTTTT. Protein product: CASSIGGGAGELFF. The full variable domain, with the rest looked up from reference TRBV19 and TRBJ2-2, is DGGITQSPKYLFRKEGQNVTLSCEQNLNHDAMYWYRQDPGQGLRLIYYSQIVNDFQKGDIAEGYSVSREKKESFPLTVTSAQKNPTAFYLCASSIGGGAGELFFGEGSRLTVL.

This clone turned up a few times. The V gene is TRBV6-5, the J gene TRBJ1-3; 8 bases agree with TRBD1. V trimming: 6 bases; J trimming: 1 base; junction bases outside the gene matches: 5. Germline V CDR1 and CDR2: MNHEY, SVGAGI. This CDR3 is 15 amino acids long. Written as DNA, the CDR3 is TGTGCCAGCAGCCTGGACAGGGAATCTGGAAACACCATATATTTT. Encoded protein: CASSLDRESGNTIYF.

As to this clone: This sample includes further DNA sequences coding for the same CDR3. The chain employs TRBV6-1 and TRBJ1-5, with D maybe TRBD1 (6 bases). V was cut by 5 bases and J by 13 bases, with 18 bases left in between. Germline V gene sequence: CDR1 MNHNS, CDR2 SASEGT. The CDR3 length is 13 residues. The CDR3 nucleotides are TGTGCCAGCAGTCGCACCTCACAGGGCCAACAGCATTTT. Translated: CASSRTSQGQQHF.

The chain joins TRBV30 to TRBJ1-4, with 9 bases aligning to TRBD1. Germline V gives CDR1 GTSNPN, CDR2 SVGIG (reference sequence). The ends lost 4 bases at V and 0 bases at J; junction bases unmatched: 6. The CDR3 totals 16 residues. In DNA, the CDR3 is TGTGCCTGGACGGACAGGGGTTCAGCAACTAATGAAAAACTGTTTTTT. Amino acid sequence: CAWTDRGSATNEKLFF.

This clone was recorded a few times. The chain has TRBV6-1 and TRBJ2-7; TRBD1 aligns across 7 bases. V dropped 4 bases and J dropped 1; count of bases not matched to a gene: 7. This CDR3 is built from 15 residues. Germline V gene data show CDR1 as MNHNS and CDR2 as SASEGT. This CDR3 reads CASSAQKTGSYEQYF. CDR3 coding DNA: TGTGCCAGCAGTGCCCAAAAGACAGGGTCCTACGAGCAGTACTTC.

This chain links TRBV11-2 with TRBJ2-2; 9 bases match TRBD1. Germline loops: CDR1 SGHAT, CDR2 FQNNGV. The CDR3 spans 15 residues. Unmatched junction bases numbered 4, after V lost 5 bases and J lost 3 bases. CDR3 protein: CASSRRTGDTGELFF. CDR3 DNA sequence: TGTGCCAGCAGCCGTAGGACAGGGGACACCGGGGAGCTGTTTTTT.